The 4 T cell receptor beta chains in this list originate from one sample, sequenced in a study of metastatic and nonmetastatic thyroid tumors. Each patient came to thyroid surgery without any prior treatment (of any kind). With MiXCR, TCRdb called clones anew from the PCR reads. The sample consists of some 25,000 clones, over 20% of them appearing once. Sequenced input: blood. Receptors originate from a female donor with papillary thyroid cancer or a benign thyroid nodule (not recorded which). Some clones in this sample may be carry-over from other donors' samples.

This clone was found many times. V usage is TRBV6-2 or TRBV6-3 and J usage is TRBJ2-2, with 11 positions matching TRBD1. Germline V CDR1 and CDR2: MNHEY, SVGEGT. The trim removed 6 bases at V and 7 bases at J, leaving 7 bases unmatched. This CDR3 is 15 amino acids long. The CDR3 DNA reads as TGTGCCAGCAGCCCCCGGGGACAGGGGGTCGGGGAGCTGTTTTTT. This sequence encodes CASSPRGQGVGELFF.

V and J are TRBV7-2 and TRBJ1-3; 7 bases are shared with TRBD1. Unmatched junction bases numbered 7, after V lost 5 bases and J lost 3 bases. The CDR3 length is 15 residues. CDR1 and CDR2 from the germline V gene are SGHTA and FQGNSA. DNA of the CDR3: TGTGCCAGCAGCGGGGACAGTCTTTTTGGAAACACCATATATTTT. It is translated as CASSGDSLFGNTIYF.

At least ten counts were recorded for this clone. The same CDR3 is also encoded by other DNA sequences in this sample. The chain recombines TRBV7-6 with TRBJ2-1, with 7 bases matching TRBD2. The germline gives CDR1 SGHVS, CDR2 FNYEAQ. V was clipped by 2 bases and J by 5 bases; unmatched bases: 9. This CDR3 is built from 16 residues. CDR3 residues: CASSLFGPGGDNEQFF. DNA for the CDR3: TGTGCCAGCAGCTTATTTGGGCCGGGAGGTGACAATGAGCAGTTCTTC. Full variable domain (remainder filled in from reference TRBV7-6 and TRBJ2-1): GAGVSQSPRYKVTKRGQDVALRCDPISGHVSLYWYRQALGQGPEFLTYFNYEAQQDKSGLPNDRFSAERPEGSISTLTIQRTEQRDSAMYRCASSLFGPGGDNEQFFGPGTRLTVL.

At least ten counts were recorded for this clone. The V call is TRBV7-2, the J call TRBJ1-2; 9 positions match TRBD1. Germline values: CDR1 SGHTA, CDR2 FQGNSA. The CDR3 has 14 residues. V was pared by 3 bases and J by 5 bases, with 4 bases of the junction left unmatched. This CDR3 is CASSFSGQGYGYTF. The CDR3 nucleotides read TGTGCCAGCAGCTTCTCGGGACAGGGATATGGCTACACCTTC.